These 29 T cell receptor beta chains share one sample of origin, sequenced in a study of shared clonotypes between healthy human individuals. Some clones are missing from TCRdb's copy, which holds only in-frame ones; the method was immunoSEQ multiplex PCR. The top ten clones hold roughly 22% of a sample with around 100,000 clones, 67% of them seen once. The sequencing input was memory CD8+ T cells sorted from blood. Subset described: CD45RO+ cells pooled with CCR7-negative TemRA cells. These receptor sequences come from a woman aged 25-40 years in good health.

The V call is TRBV27, the J call TRBJ2-7, with a weak D call TRBD1 (6 bases). The CDR3 covers 12 residues. The V and J ends lost 8 bases and 5 bases respectively, with 13 bases between them. Per germline, CDR1 MNHEY and CDR2 SMNVEV (reference sequence). The CDR3: CASGITGNEQYF. CDR3 nucleotides: TGTGCCAGCGGGATTACAGGGAACGAGCAGTACTTC.

The chain has TRBV6-1 and TRBJ2-7; TRBD1 is a possible D gene (6 bases). The length of the CDR3 is 14 residues. The V gene lost 8 bases and the J gene lost 1 base, with 15 bases spanning the gap. Germline V CDR1 and CDR2: MNHNS, SASEGT. In DNA, the CDR3 is TGTGCCAGCTTTGGCCGTACAGGGTCCTACGAGCAGTACTTC. Its translation: CASFGRTGSYEQYF.

This clone occurred many times. The chain couples TRBV6-1 to TRBJ1-1; the D gene is possibly TRBD1 (5 bases). This CDR3 spans 15 amino acids. V gave up 4 bases and J gave up 6 bases, with 18 bases separating them. Germline values: CDR1 MNHNS, CDR2 SASEGT. This chain's CDR3 is CASSGDSALGAEAFF. CDR3 sequence (DNA): TGTGCCAGCAGTGGTGACAGTGCCCTCGGCGCTGAAGCTTTCTTT.

The chain joins TRBV7-9 to TRBJ1-1; the D gene is possibly TRBD1 (5 bases). The CDR3 spans 13 residues. Germline values: CDR1 SEHNR, CDR2 FQNEAQ (reference sequence). V lost 5 bases, J lost 6 bases, and 13 bases lay in between. The CDR3 sequence is CASSKQGLAEAFF. DNA of the CDR3: TGTGCCAGCAGCAAGCAGGGTTTGGCTGAAGCTTTCTTT.

The table lists this clone with a few counts. The genes are TRBV15 and TRBJ2-5; D is perhaps TRBD2 (6 bases). Trimming took off 0 bases at V and 9 bases at J, with 14 bases between the two ends. The CDR3 runs 14 residues. Germline V CDR1 and CDR2: LNHNV, YYDKDF (reference sequence). This chain's CDR3 is CATSREYAGRPQYF. The CDR3 DNA sequence: TGTGCCACCAGCAGAGAGTACGCGGGGAGGCCCCAGTACTTC.

The sample holds a few counts of this clone. The chain links TRBV5-4 to TRBJ2-5; 13 bases agree with TRBD2. This CDR3 region has 19 residues. J lost 4 bases, V lost 5 bases, and 17 bases had no gene match. The germline gives CDR1 SGHNT, CDR2 YYREEE (reference sequence). CDR3 bases: TGTGCCAGCAGTTCCGGACTAGCGGGGGCGGATGTGATGGGAGAGACCCAGTACTTC. It translates to CASSSGLAGADVMGETQYF.

In nucleotides, the CDR3 is TGTGCCAGCAGCTTAGGGGGGACCACAGGCAATACGCAGTATTTT. Translation: CASSLGGTTGNTQYF. This sequence joins TRBV7-2 and TRBJ2-3, with D perhaps being TRBD1 or TRBD2 (5 bases each). The CDR3 covers 15 residues. CDR1 is SGHTA and CDR2 is FQGNSA in the germline V gene. V gave up 1 base and J gave up 7 bases, with 15 bases separating them.

The CDR3 DNA reads as TGTGCCAGCAGTTTATACCAGGGGACTTGGGAGACCCAGTACTTC. Its protein product is CASSLYQGTWETQYF. J is TRBJ2-5 and V is TRBV28; D may be TRBD1 or TRBD2 (6 bases each). This CDR3 region has 15 residues. The germline gives CDR1 MDHEN, CDR2 SYDVKM. Trimming shortened V by 1 base and J by 5 bases, and 14 bases separated the two germline ends.

This chain joins TRBV5-7 and TRBJ2-7; possible D gene TRBD1, 5 bases. TRBV5-7 is recorded as an ORF, its role being uncertain. Trimming shortened V by 6 bases and J by 0 bases, and 16 bases separated the two germline ends. The CDR3 totals 15 residues. The CDR3 region has the DNA TGTGCCAGCACCACAGTCCCGACAGTCTCCTACGAGCAGTACTTC. Encoded protein: CASTTVPTVSYEQYF.

The CDR3 nucleotides read TGCGCCAGCAGCCTTGGCGACAGGGACCTACTAAGAGCTTTCTTT. As protein: CASSLGDRDLLRAFF. The chain links TRBV5-1 to TRBJ1-1; 7 bases align to TRBD1. CDR1 and CDR2 from the germline V gene are SGHRS and YFSETQ. V lost 4 bases to trimming and J lost 10 bases; unmatched junction nucleotides: 16. This CDR3 is 15 amino acids long.

This clone has more than one count but fewer than ten. CDR3 amino acids: CASSSDQPNRGPLNEQFF. In DNA, the CDR3 is TGTGCCAGCAGCTCCGACCAACCCAACAGGGGGCCCCTTAATGAGCAGTTCTTC. The V and J genes are TRBV7-9 and TRBJ2-1; 9 nucleotides agree with TRBD1. The V gene's germline CDR1 is SEHNR and CDR2 FQNEAQ (reference sequence). This CDR3 comprises 18 residues. J gave up 7 bases and V 4 bases, and 17 bases lay outside the gene matches.

V gene TRBV6-5 combines with J gene TRBJ2-1, with a possible D match to TRBD2 (6 bases). This CDR3 is built from 14 residues. Germline CDR1 reads MNHEY; CDR2 reads SVGAGI. V lost 4 bases and J 7 bases, leaving 14 bases between the germline ends. The CDR3: CASSSPSGRNEQFF. For the CDR3, the DNA is TGTGCCAGCAGTTCACCGTCAGGGAGGAATGAGCAGTTCTTC.

V usage is TRBV11-2 and J usage is TRBJ2-5; TRBD1 matches at 8 bases. Germline trimming cut 6 bases from V and 5 bases from J; bases unmatched to any gene: 5. Germline V gene sequence: CDR1 SGHAT, CDR2 FQNNGV. CDR3 length: 13 residues. The CDR3, as DNA: TGTGCCAGCAGAGTACAGGGGGAGGAGACCCAGTACTTC. Protein product: CASRVQGEETQYF.

The chain couples TRBV6-6 to TRBJ2-7; a possible D gene is TRBD2 (5 bases). Germline-derived CDR1 and CDR2 are MNHNY and SVGAGI (reference sequence). The CDR3 totals 13 residues. With 2 bases removed from V and 3 bases from J, the gap between germline ends came to 8 bases. The CDR3 DNA follows: TGTGCCAGCAGTTACCCCGGGGTCTACGAGCAGTACTTC. It codes for CASSYPGVYEQYF.

This clone was detected a few times. The chain carries TRBV6-1 and TRBJ2-7; 7 bases agree with TRBD1. There are 14 residues in the CDR3. Losses at the gene ends were 9 bases for V and 2 bases for J; bases not matched to a gene: 10. CDR1 and CDR2 (germline): MNHNS, SASEGT. CDR3 nucleotides: TGTGCCAGTATGGGACAGATGGAGCCCTACGAGCAGTACTTC. Its translation is CASMGQMEPYEQYF.

The DNA of the CDR3 is TGTGCCGGAGGGACAGACAATCAGCCCCAGCATTTT. Its translation: CAGGTDNQPQHF. The V call is TRBV19, the J call TRBJ1-5; 7 bases map to TRBD1. Trimming at V came to 11 bases and at J to 3 bases, leaving 4 bases not matched to a gene. The length of the CDR3 is 12 residues. Germline V CDR1 and CDR2: LNHDA, SQIVND (reference sequence).

The chain combines TRBV2 with TRBJ2-7; possible D gene TRBD1, 5 bases. Per germline, CDR1 SNHLY and CDR2 FYNNEI. This CDR3 has 14 residues. Deletions cut 6 bases from V and 5 bases from J, with 17 bases between. The CDR3 here is CASSFSPVGDEQYF. The CDR3 region has the DNA TGTGCCAGCAGCTTTTCCCCGGTAGGGGACGAGCAGTACTTC.

This chain connects TRBV14 to TRBJ1-3, with a possible D match to TRBD1 (5 bases). This CDR3 has 16 residues. Germline CDR1 reads SGHDN; CDR2 reads FVKESK. V lost 0 bases and J 7 bases, leaving 16 bases between the germline ends. The CDR3 DNA reads TGTGCCAGCAGCCAAGACTTCGGCCTAGGGGTGAACACCATATATTTT. Protein sequence: CASSQDFGLGVNTIYF.

This clone appeared a few times. The rearrangement links TRBV9 to TRBJ2-1; D remains unclear. The CDR3 covers 14 residues. Trimming pared 0 bases from V and 10 bases from J, leaving 14 bases between. CDR1 and CDR2 from the germline V gene are SGDLS and YYNGEE. The CDR3 sequence is CASSVAWGTAEQFF. CDR3 DNA: TGTGCCAGCAGCGTAGCTTGGGGAACGGCGGAGCAGTTCTTC.

This clone was recorded many times. The chain combines TRBV27 with TRBJ2-7; 7 bases are shared with TRBD2. There are 12 residues in the CDR3. Unmatched junction bases numbered 4, after V lost 9 bases and J lost 2 bases. Germline V CDR1 and CDR2: MNHEY, SMNVEV (reference sequence). Here the CDR3 DNA reads TGTGCCAGTCGCGGGAGTCCCTACGAGCAGTACTTC. Its protein product is CASRGSPYEQYF.

This chain joins TRBV19 and TRBJ2-3; weak D call: TRBD2 (6 bases). CDR3 length equals 14 residues. The germline V gene has CDR1 LNHDA and CDR2 SQIVND (reference sequence). The V gene lost 10 bases and the J gene lost 3 bases, with 17 bases spanning the gap. The DNA for the CDR3 is TGTGCCACCGAACGGGAGTCAGGAACAGATACGCAGTATTTT. The encoded protein is CATERESGTDTQYF.

This clone was seen a handful of times. The chain uses TRBV4-1 and TRBJ1-4; a possible D gene is TRBD1 (5 bases). Germline V gene data show CDR1 as MGHRA and CDR2 as YSYEKL. Trimming pared 2 bases from V and 6 bases from J, leaving 22 bases between. This CDR3 region has 18 residues. CDR3 nucleotide sequence: TGCGCCAGCAGCCAAACCCCCGGGGAGCGGGGGTCGGATGAAAAACTGTTTTTT. Translation: CASSQTPGERGSDEKLFF.

The V and J genes are TRBV20-1 and TRBJ2-5; D gene uncertain. Germline values: CDR1 DFQATT, CDR2 SNEGSKA (reference sequence). The CDR3 covers 10 residues. V was trimmed by 6 bases and J by 2 bases, leaving 4 bases between them. CDR3 in amino acids: CSAVQETQYF. CDR3 nucleotides: TGCAGTGCGGTGCAAGAGACCCAGTACTTC.

The chain has TRBV5-1 and TRBJ1-2; D is unclear. Germline-derived CDR1 and CDR2 are SGHRS and YFSETQ. The CDR3 totals 15 residues. The ends were cut back, 0 bases at V and 4 bases at J, with 13 bases in the middle. For the CDR3, the DNA is TGCGCCAGCAGCTTGGAATCCGCCCATCCCTATGGCTACACCTTC. Translation: CASSLESAHPYGYTF.

This chain uses TRBV28 with TRBJ2-5; D call uncertain. CDR1 is MDHEN, CDR2 SYDVKM, per germline. Trimming removed 3 bases from V and 1 base from J, with 12 bases in between. The CDR3 consists of 15 residues. CDR3 protein: CASSFDKMGQETQYF. The CDR3 nucleotides are TGTGCCAGCAGTTTCGACAAAATGGGCCAAGAGACCCAGTACTTC.

V is TRBV6-4 and J is TRBJ2-1; 8 bases are shared with TRBD2. CDR1 and CDR2 from the germline V gene are MRHNA and SNTAGT. J was trimmed by 1 base and V by 4 bases; bases with no gene match: 3. The CDR3 length is 15 residues. Here the CDR3 DNA reads TGTGCCAGCAGTGCTGCGGGGGGATCCTACAATGAGCAGTTCTTC. Amino acid sequence: CASSAAGGSYNEQFF.

The CDR3 bases are TGTGCCAGCAGCTTGGCGGGAAAAGAGACCCAGTACTTC. Translating gives CASSLAGKETQYF. The chain links TRBV11-3 to TRBJ2-5, with a weak D call TRBD2 (6 bases). The CDR3 spans 13 residues. V lost 3 bases, J lost 3 bases, and 8 bases lay in between. Germline V gene data show CDR1 as SGHNT and CDR2 as YENEEA.

The rearrangement links TRBV19 to TRBJ2-2, with TRBD2 identical over 12 bases. Germline CDR1 and CDR2: LNHDA and SQIVND (reference sequence). This CDR3 has 15 amino acids. J was trimmed by 7 bases and V by 5 bases; bases with no gene match: 5. This chain's CDR3 is CASSPRLAGVGELFF. CDR3 in DNA: TGTGCCAGTAGTCCTAGACTAGCGGGAGTCGGGGAGCTGTTTTTT.

The gene calls are TRBV25-1 and TRBJ2-1; TRBD2 agrees at 7 bases. The CDR3 extends over 16 amino acids. CDR1 is MGHDK and CDR2 is SYGVNS in the germline V gene. J was trimmed by 8 bases and V by 4 bases; bases with no gene match: 14. Here the CDR3 DNA reads TGTGCCAGCAGTGGACGAAAGCGGGGCCCCGGGGATGAGCAGTTCTTC. The encoded protein is CASSGRKRGPGDEQFF.